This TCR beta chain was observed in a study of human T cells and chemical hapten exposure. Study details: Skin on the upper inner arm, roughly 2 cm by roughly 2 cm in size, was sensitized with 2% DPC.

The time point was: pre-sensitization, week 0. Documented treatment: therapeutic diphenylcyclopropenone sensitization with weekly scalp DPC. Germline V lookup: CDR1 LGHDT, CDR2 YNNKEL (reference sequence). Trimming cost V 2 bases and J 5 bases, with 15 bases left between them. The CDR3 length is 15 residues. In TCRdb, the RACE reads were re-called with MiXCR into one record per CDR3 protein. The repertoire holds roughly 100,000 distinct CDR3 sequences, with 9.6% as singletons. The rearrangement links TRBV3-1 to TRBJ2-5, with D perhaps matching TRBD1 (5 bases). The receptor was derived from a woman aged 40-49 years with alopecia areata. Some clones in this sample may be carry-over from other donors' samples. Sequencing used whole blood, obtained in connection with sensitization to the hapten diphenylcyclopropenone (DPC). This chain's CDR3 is CASSQNQGSWETQYF. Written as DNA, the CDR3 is TGTGCCAGCAGCCAAAATCAGGGTAGCTGGGAGACCCAGTACTTC.